The rows below give T cell receptor beta chains drawn from one sample of a study of patients and donors after allogeneic stem cell transplantation. TCRdb reanalysed the RT-PCR reads using MiXCR and keeps one entry per CDR3 protein. The table lists 2,500 or so distinct CDR3 sequences, roughly 3.8% of them singletons, with approximately 37% in the top ten. The sample comprised blood, either unsorted or a sorted T cell fraction (not recorded which). The receptor set was obtained from a human donor who was either an allogeneic HSCT recipient or a stem cell or donor lymphocyte infusion donor (not recorded which). It is not recorded whose cells these are; they may come from a transplant donor. CDR3s include the opening cysteine and the closing phenylalanine or tryptophan. A D gene is named only where the DNA matches it firmly. Size is omitted from some rows. Given values are once, few, many or a class for expanded clones.

.	many	TRBJ1-1	TRBV19	CASSIRGPPQGTEAFF	TGTGCCAGTAGTATTAGAGGACCTCCCCAGGGCACTGAAGCTTTCTTT
TRBD2	many	TRBJ2-5	TRBV10-3	CAITASGRFPQYF	TGTGCCATCACGGCTAGCGGGAGGTTTCCCCAGTACTTC
.	many	TRBJ1-5	TRBV6-1	CASSRLTTQPQHF	TGTGCCAGCAGCCGACTGACCACACAGCCCCAGCATTTT
.	many	TRBJ1-3	TRBV28	CASSLFGGHTIYF	TGTGCCAGCAGTTTATTCGGGGGCCACACCATATATTTT
.	many	TRBJ1-6	TRBV12-3/TRBV12-4	CASSVGIPGSPLHF	TGTGCCAGCAGTGTGGGAATACCGGGGTCACCCCTCCACTTT
.	many	TRBJ1-2	TRBV11-2	CASSYDVETNYGYTF	TGTGCCAGCAGCTACGATGTGGAGACAAACTATGGCTACACCTTC
.	medium-sized	TRBJ1-1	TRBV10-3	CAISDSGNTEAFF	TGTGCCATCAGTGATTCGGGTAACACTGAAGCTTTCTTT
.	many	TRBJ2-3	TRBV3-1	CASSPGDTQYF	TGTGCCAGCAGCCCGGGGGATACGCAGTATTTT
.	many	TRBJ1-1	TRBV4-2	CASSQPTGITEAFF	TGTGCCAGCAGCCAACCTACAGGGATCACTGAAGCTTTCTTT
TRBD1	many	TRBJ1-1	TRBV19	CASIKTGGSEAFF	TGTGCCAGCATAAAGACAGGGGGCTCTGAAGCTTTCTTT
TRBD2	.	TRBJ2-3	TRBV6-8	CASLVTGGIETDTQYF	TGTGCCAGCCTCGTCACGGGGGGGATCGAGACAGATACGCAGTATTTT
TRBD2	.	TRBJ2-1	TRBV20-1	CSARSGLAGGLKQFF	TGCAGTGCTAGATCGGGACTAGCGGGAGGCCTTAAGCAGTTCTTC
.	.	TRBJ1-5	TRBV28	CASSYGKGGGRSQPQHF	TGTGCCAGCAGTTATGGAAAGGGGGGAGGGAGATCTCAGCCCCAGCATTTT
TRBD1	many	TRBJ2-1	TRBV24-1	CATSDRRRGTTYNEQFF	TGTGCCACCAGTGATCGACGCAGGGGGACAACCTACAATGAGCAGTTCTTC
.	many	TRBJ2-3	TRBV12-3/TRBV12-4	CASTPYTDTQYF	TGTGCCAGCACGCCCTATACAGATACGCAGTATTTT
.	few	TRBJ2-7	TRBV11-3	CASSLRGSLSYEQYF	TGTGCCAGCAGCTTACGAGGCAGCCTGTCCTACGAGCAGTACTTC
TRBD2	medium-sized	TRBJ2-7	TRBV20-1	CSAGSGSIYEQYF	TGCAGTGCTGGTAGCGGGAGTATCTACGAGCAGTACTTC
TRBD2	many	TRBJ2-3	TRBV7-6	CASSSGLAGTDTQYF	TGTGCCAGCAGCTCGGGACTAGCGGGCACAGATACGCAGTATTTT
TRBD2	.	TRBJ2-1	TRBV7-6	CASSLAGTTHNEQFF	TGTGCCAGCAGCTTAGCGGGGACTACCCACAATGAGCAGTTCTTC